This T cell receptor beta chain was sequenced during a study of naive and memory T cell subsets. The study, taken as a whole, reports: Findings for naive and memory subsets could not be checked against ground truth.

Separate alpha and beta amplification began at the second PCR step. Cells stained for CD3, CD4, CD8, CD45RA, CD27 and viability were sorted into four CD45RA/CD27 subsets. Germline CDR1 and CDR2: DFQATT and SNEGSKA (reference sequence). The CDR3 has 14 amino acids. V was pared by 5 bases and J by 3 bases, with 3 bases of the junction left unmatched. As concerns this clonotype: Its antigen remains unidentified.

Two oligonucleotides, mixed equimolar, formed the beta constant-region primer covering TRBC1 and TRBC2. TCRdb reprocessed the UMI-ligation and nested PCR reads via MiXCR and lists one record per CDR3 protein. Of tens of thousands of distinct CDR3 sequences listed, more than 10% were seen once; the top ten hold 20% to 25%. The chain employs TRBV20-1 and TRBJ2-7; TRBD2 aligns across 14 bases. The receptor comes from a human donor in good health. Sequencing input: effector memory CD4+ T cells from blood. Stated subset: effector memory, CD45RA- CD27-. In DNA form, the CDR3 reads TGCAGTGCTCCGACTAGCGGGAGGGTCTACGAGCAGTACTTC. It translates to CSAPTSGRVYEQYF.